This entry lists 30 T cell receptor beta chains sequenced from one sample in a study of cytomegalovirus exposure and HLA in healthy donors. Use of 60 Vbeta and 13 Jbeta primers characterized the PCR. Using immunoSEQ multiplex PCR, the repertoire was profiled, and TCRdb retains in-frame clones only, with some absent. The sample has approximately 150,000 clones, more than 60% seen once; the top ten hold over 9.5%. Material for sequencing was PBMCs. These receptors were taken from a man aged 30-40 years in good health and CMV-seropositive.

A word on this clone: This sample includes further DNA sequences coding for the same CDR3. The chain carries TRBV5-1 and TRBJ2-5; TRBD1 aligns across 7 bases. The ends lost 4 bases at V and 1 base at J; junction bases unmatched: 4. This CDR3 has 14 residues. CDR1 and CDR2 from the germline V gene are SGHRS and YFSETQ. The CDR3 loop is CASSPGTAQETQYF. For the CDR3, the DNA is TGCGCCAGCAGCCCAGGGACAGCCCAAGAGACCCAGTACTTC.

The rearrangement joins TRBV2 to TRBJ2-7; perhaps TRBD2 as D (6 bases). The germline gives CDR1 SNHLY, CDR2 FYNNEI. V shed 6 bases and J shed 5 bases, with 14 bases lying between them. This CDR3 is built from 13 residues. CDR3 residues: CASRSGLGDEQYF. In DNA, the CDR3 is TGTGCCAGCAGGTCGGGACTTGGTGACGAGCAGTACTTC.

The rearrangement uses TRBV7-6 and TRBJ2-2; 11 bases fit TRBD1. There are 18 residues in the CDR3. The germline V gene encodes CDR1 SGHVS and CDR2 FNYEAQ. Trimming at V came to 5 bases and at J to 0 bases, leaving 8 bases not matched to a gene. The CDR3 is CASSPGGQGGSNTGELFF. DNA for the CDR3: TGTGCCAGCAGCCCGGGGGGACAGGGGGGCTCGAACACCGGGGAGCTGTTTTTT.

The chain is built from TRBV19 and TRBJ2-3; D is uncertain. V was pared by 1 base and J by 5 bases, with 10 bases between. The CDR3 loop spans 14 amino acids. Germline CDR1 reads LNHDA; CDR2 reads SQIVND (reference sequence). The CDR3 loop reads CASSIGSELDTQYF. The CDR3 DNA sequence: TGTGCCAGTAGTATAGGGTCCGAGCTAGATACGCAGTATTTT.

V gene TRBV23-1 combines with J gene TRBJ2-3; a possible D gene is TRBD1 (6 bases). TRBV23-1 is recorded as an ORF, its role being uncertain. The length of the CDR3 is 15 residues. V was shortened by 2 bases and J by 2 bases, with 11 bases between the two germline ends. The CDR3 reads CASSQPDSNTDTQYF. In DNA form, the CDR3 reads TGCGCCAGCAGTCAACCGGACAGTAACACAGATACGCAGTATTTT.

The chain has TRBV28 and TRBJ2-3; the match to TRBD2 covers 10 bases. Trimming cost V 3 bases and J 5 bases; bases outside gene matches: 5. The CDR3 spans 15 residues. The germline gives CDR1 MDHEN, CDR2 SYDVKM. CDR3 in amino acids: CASSFLSGRGDTQYF. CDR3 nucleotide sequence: TGTGCCAGCAGTTTTCTAAGCGGGAGGGGAGATACGCAGTATTTT.

DNA for the CDR3: TGTGCCAGTAGGGGGGGCGGTAGCAATCAGCCCCAGCATTTT. As protein: CASRGGGSNQPQHF. V usage is TRBV7-2 and J usage is TRBJ1-5, with TRBD1 as a possible D gene (6 bases). Germline loops: CDR1 SGHTA, CDR2 FQGNSA. The CDR3 runs 14 residues. V gave up 9 bases and J gave up 0 bases, with 12 bases separating them.

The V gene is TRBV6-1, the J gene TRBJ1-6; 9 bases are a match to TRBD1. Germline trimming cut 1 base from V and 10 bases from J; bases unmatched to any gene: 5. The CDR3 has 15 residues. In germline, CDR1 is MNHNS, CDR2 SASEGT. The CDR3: CASSEVGTGYSPLHF. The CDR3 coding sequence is TGTGCCAGCAGTGAAGTCGGGACAGGGTACTCACCCCTCCACTTT.

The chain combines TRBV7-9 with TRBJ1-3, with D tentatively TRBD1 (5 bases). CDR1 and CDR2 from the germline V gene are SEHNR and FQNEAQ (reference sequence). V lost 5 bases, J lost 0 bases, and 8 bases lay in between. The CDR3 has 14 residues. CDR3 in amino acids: CASSLDNSGNTIYF. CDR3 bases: TGTGCCAGCAGCCTGGACAACTCTGGAAACACCATATATTTT.

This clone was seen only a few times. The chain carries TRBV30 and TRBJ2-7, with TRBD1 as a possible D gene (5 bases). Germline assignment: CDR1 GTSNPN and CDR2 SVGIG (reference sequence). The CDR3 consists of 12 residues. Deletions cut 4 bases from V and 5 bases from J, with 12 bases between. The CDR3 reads CAWIKGSHEQYF. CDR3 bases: TGTGCCTGGATTAAGGGGTCCCACGAGCAGTACTTC.

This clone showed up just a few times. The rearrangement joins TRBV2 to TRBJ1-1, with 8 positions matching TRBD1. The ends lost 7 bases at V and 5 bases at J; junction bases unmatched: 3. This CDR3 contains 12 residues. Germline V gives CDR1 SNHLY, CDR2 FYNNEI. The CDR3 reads CASTRQGTEAFF. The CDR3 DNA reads TGTGCCAGCACCAGACAGGGGACTGAAGCTTTCTTT. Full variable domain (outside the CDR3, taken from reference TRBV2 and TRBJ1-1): EPEVTQTPSHQVTQMGQEVILRCVPISNHLYFYWYRQILGQKVEFLVSFYNNEISEKSEIFDDQFSVERPDGSNFTLKIRSTKLEDSAMYFCASTRQGTEAFFGQGTRLTVV.

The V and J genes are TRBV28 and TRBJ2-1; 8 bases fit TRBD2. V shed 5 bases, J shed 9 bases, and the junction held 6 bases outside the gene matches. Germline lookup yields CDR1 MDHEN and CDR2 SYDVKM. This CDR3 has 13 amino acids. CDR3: CASSLWTSFEQFF. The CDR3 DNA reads TGTGCCAGCAGTCTTTGGACTAGCTTTGAGCAGTTCTTC.

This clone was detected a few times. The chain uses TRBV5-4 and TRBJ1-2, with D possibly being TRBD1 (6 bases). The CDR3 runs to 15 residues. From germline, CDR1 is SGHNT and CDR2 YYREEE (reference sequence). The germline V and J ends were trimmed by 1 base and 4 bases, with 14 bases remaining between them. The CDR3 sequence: CASSLRGHSSYGYTF. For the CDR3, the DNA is TGTGCCAGCAGCTTGAGGGGACATAGTTCCTATGGCTACACCTTC.

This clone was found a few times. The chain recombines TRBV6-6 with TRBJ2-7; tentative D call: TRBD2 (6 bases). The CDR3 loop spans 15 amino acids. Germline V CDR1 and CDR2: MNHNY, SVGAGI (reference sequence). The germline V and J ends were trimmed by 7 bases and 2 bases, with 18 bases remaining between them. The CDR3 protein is CASISGGTAPYEQYF. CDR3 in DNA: TGTGCCAGCATTTCCGGAGGGACTGCTCCCTACGAGCAGTACTTC.

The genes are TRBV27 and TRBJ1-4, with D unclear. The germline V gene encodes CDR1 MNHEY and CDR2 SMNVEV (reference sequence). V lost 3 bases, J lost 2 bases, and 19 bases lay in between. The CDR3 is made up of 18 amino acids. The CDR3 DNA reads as TGTGCCAGCAGTTTTATGGGAGGCGAAGGTGGGACTAATGAAAAACTGTTTTTT. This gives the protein CASSFMGGEGGTNEKLFF.

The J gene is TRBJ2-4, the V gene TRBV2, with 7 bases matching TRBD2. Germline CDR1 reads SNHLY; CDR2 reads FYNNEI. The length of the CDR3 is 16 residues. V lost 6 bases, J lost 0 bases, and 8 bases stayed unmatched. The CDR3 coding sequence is TGTGCCAGCAGGGGAGGGACTACTGGAGCCAAAAACATTCAGTACTTC. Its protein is CASRGGTTGAKNIQYF.

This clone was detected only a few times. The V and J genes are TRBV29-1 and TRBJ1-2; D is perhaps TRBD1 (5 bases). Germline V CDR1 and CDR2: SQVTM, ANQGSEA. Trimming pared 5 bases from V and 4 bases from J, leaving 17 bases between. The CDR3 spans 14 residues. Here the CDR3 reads CSVRKDIDSYGYTF. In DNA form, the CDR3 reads TGCAGCGTTCGTAAGGACATCGATAGCTATGGCTACACCTTC.

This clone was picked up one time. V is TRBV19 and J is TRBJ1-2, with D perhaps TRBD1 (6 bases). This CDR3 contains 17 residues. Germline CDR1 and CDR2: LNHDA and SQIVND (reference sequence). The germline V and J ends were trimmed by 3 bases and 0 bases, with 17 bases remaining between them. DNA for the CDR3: TGTGCCAGTAGTATTGGGTCGGGGGGCCTCACTAACTATGGCTACACCTTC. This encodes CASSIGSGGLTNYGYTF.

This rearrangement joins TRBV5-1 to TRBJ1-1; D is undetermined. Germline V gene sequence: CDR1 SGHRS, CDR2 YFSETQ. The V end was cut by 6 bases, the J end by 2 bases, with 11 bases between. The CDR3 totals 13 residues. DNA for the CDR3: TGCGCCAGCACTAAAACAGCTAACACTGAAGCTTTCTTT. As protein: CASTKTANTEAFF. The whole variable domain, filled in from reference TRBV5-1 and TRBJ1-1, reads KAGVTQTPRYLIKTRGQQVTLSCSPISGHRSVSWYQQTPGQGLQFLFEYFSETQRNKGNFPGRFSGRQFSNSRSEMNVSTLELGDSALYLCASTKTANTEAFFGQGTRLTVV.

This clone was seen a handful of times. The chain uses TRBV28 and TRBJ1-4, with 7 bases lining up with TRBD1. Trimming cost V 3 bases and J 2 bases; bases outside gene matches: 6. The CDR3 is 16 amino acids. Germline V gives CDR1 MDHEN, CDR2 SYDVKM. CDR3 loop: CASSFYQGQTNEKLFF. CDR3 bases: TGTGCCAGCAGTTTTTATCAGGGACAGACTAATGAAAAACTGTTTTTT.

As DNA, the CDR3 is TGCGCCAGCAGCCCCAACACAGATACGCAGTATTTT. It encodes CASSPNTDTQYF. The V and J genes are TRBV4-1 and TRBJ2-3, with D hard to call. Trimming took 4 bases from V and 2 from J, leaving 4 bases between them. CDR1 and CDR2 (germline): MGHRA, YSYEKL. This CDR3 has 12 amino acids.

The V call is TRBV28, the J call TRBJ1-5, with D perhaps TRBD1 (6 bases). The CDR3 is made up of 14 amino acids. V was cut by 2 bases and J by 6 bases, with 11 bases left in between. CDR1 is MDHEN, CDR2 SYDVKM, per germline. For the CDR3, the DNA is TGTGCCAGCAGTTTAGGGGGCTATGGTCAGCCCCAGCATTTT. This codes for CASSLGGYGQPQHF. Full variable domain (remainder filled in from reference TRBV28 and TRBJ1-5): DVKVTQSSRYLVKRTGEKVFLECVQDMDHENMFWYRQDPGLGLRLIYFSYDVKMKEKGDIPEGYSVSREKKERFSLILESASTNQTSMYLCASSLGGYGQPQHFGDGTRLSIL.

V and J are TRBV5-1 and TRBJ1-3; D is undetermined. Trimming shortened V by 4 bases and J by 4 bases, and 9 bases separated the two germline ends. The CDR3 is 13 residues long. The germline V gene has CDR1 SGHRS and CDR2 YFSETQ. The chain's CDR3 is CASSPPSGNTIYF. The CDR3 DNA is TGCGCCAGCAGCCCCCCTTCGGGAAACACCATATATTTT.

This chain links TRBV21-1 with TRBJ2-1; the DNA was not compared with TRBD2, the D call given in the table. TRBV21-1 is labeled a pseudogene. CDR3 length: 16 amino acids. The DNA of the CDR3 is TGTGCCAGCAGCAATAGAGGGTCGGACGGTCCCGGTGAGCAGTTCTTC. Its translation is CASSNRGSDGPGEQFF.

The CDR3 region has the DNA TGTGCCTGGAGTGGTGGAACTAGCGAATGGGATGAGCAGTTCTTC. It encodes CAWSGGTSEWDEQFF. The chain joins TRBV30 to TRBJ2-1; the match to TRBD2 covers 7 bases. Germline CDR1 and CDR2: GTSNPN and SVGIG (reference sequence). This CDR3 spans 15 amino acids. Germline trimming cut 1 base from V and 8 bases from J; bases unmatched to any gene: 11.

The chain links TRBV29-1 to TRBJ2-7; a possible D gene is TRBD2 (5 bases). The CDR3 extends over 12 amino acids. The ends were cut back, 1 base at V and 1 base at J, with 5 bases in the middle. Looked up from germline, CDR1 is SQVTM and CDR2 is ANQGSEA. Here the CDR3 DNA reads TGCAGCGTTGAAGGGGAGTCCTACGAGCAGTACTTC. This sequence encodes CSVEGESYEQYF.

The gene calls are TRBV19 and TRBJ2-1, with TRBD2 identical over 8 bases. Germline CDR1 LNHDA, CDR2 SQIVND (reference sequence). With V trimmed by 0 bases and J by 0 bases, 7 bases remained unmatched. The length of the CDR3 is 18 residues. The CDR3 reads CASSIEALAVSSYNEQFF. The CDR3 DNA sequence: TGTGCCAGTAGTATAGAGGCACTAGCGGTAAGCTCCTACAATGAGCAGTTCTTC.

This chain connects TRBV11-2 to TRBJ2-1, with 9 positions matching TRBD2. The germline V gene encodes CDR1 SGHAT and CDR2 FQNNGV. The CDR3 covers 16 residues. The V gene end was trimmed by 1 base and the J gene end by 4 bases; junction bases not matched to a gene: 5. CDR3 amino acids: CASSLGAGLAYNEQFF. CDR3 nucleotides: TGTGCCAGCAGCTTAGGAGCTGGACTAGCGTACAATGAGCAGTTCTTC.

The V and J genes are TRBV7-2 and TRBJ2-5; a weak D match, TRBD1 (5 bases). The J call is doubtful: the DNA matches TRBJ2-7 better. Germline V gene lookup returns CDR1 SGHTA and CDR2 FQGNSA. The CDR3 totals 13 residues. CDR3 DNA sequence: TGTGCCAGCAGATCAGGGCAATCCTACGAGCAGTACTTC. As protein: CASRSGQSYEQYF.

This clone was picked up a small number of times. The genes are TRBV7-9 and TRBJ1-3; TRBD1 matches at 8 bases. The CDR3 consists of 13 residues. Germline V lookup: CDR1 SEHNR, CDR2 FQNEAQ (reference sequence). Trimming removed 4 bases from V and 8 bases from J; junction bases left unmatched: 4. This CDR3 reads CASSWDRRDTIYF. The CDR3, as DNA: TGTGCCAGCAGCTGGGACAGGCGGGACACCATATATTTT.